The T cell receptor beta chain under discussion was sequenced for a study of OX40 agonist ivuxolimab in advanced cancers. CDR1 SGHTA and CDR2 FQGNSA come from the germline V gene. V dropped 5 bases and J dropped 4; count of bases not matched to a gene: 8. This CDR3 comprises 14 residues. Produced via immunoSEQ multiplex PCR; TCRdb's table is partial and in-frame only. The table includes 65,000 to 95,000 clones, roughly 89% detected once. About this clone itself: Its antigen is not identified.

Notes on the study in general: Patients who responded partially at 0.1-3.0 mg/kg showed clonal expansion ranking among the lowest. Clonal expansion by week 6 occurred in CD4+ and CD8+ blood T cells (at 0.1 to 3.0 mg/kg).

The sequencing here drew on CD4+ or CD8+ T cells sorted from blood, taken in a trial of the OX40 agonist ivuxolimab. The chain has TRBV7-2 and TRBJ2-7, with TRBD1 matching 7 bases. This sequence was found in an adult with an advanced solid tumor such as melanoma, head and neck, liver or kidney cancer. CDR3 DNA sequence: TGTGCCAGCAGCGACGGACAGGTTTTATACGAGCAGTACTTC. Translating gives CASSDGQVLYEQYF.